The 9 T cell receptor beta chains in this list originate from one sample, sequenced in a study of early T cells in non-severe SARS-CoV-2 infection. Via MiXCR, TCRdb re-called the 5' RACE reads, giving one row per CDR3 protein. Seen here are around 77,000 distinct CDR3 sequences, 14% observed once, and the top ten hold around 3.7%. This specimen consisted of whole blood, obtained at baseline. These receptors originate from an adult who was a healthcare worker with PCR-confirmed SARS-CoV-2 infection or an uninfected control (not recorded which).

This clonotype has just a few counts. The chain joins TRBV12-3 or TRBV12-4 to TRBJ1-1, with TRBD1 as a possible D gene (5 bases). CDR3 size: 15 residues. V was trimmed by 6 bases and J by 6 bases, leaving 20 bases between them. CDR3 DNA sequence: TGTGCCAGCAGCCGCCAACAGAGCAGGGAAGCTGAAGCTTTCTTT. Translating gives CASSRQQSREAEAFF.

The genes are TRBV19 and TRBJ2-3, with 10 bases aligning to TRBD2. The length of the CDR3 is 18 residues. The V gene end was trimmed by 5 bases and the J gene end by 2 bases; junction bases not matched to a gene: 13. The germline gives CDR1 LNHDA, CDR2 SQIVND (reference sequence). The CDR3 sequence is CASSPREVAGGNTDTQYF. The CDR3 DNA reads TGTGCCAGTAGTCCGAGGGAAGTAGCGGGAGGCAACACAGATACGCAGTATTTT.

The genes are TRBV18 and TRBJ1-1; tentatively, D is TRBD1 (6 bases). The CDR3 sequence is 15 residues long. From germline, CDR1 is KGHSH and CDR2 LQKENI. With 1 base removed from V and 3 bases from J, the gap between germline ends came to 12 bases. The CDR3 nucleotides read TGTGCCAGCTCACCACAGGGGGGACGGGACACTGAAGCTTTCTTT. Encoded protein: CASSPQGGRDTEAFF.

This clonotype was found a few times. The DNA for the CDR3 is TGTGCCAGCAGTTCCTTCCGGGACTACGGGGAGCTGTTTTTT. Protein: CASSSFRDYGELFF. The gene calls are TRBV27 and TRBJ2-2, with 7 bases aligning to TRBD2. The J segment lost 7 bases and the V segment lost 4 bases, leaving 6 bases of the junction unmatched. Germline V gene sequence: CDR1 MNHEY, CDR2 SMNVEV (reference sequence). The CDR3 runs 14 residues.

This clonotype was counted a few times. V is TRBV7-3 and J is TRBJ2-5, with TRBD2 matching 12 bases. Trimming at V came to 4 bases and at J to 6 bases, leaving 6 bases not matched to a gene. The germline V gene has CDR1 SGHTA and CDR2 FQGTGA. The CDR3 consists of 15 residues. CDR3 loop: CASSSSGRASKTQYF. The DNA of the CDR3 is TGTGCCAGCAGCTCTAGCGGGAGGGCCTCGAAGACCCAGTACTTC.

In its sample, this clonotype was seen once. A much more abundant neighbour one base away suggests this may be a read error. As the CDR3 is not closed by the conserved phenylalanine or tryptophan, this likely results from a read error. The gene calls are TRBV7-8 and TRBJ1-1, with 10 bases fitting TRBD1. Germline CDR1 and CDR2: SGHVS and FQNEAQ. CDR3 size: 15 residues. V trimming: 3 bases; J trimming: 5 bases; junction bases outside the gene matches: 6. The CDR3 reads CASSLADRGQTEAFS. In DNA, the CDR3 is TGTGCCAGCAGCTTGGCAGACAGGGGGCAAACTGAAGCTTTCTCT.

This clonotype was observed a few times. The chain joins TRBV11-2 to TRBJ2-1; 10 positions agree with TRBD2. Looked up from germline, CDR1 is SGHAT and CDR2 is FQNNGV. Trimming at V came to 4 bases and at J to 4 bases, leaving 7 bases not matched to a gene. This CDR3 has 16 residues. The CDR3 DNA follows: TGTGCCAGCAGCTCACTAGCGGGACCCGTATACAATGAGCAGTTCTTC. Protein sequence: CASSSLAGPVYNEQFF.

DNA of the CDR3: TGCGCCAGCAGCCTGGACACCTTGGGGACTGAAGCTTTCTTT. Amino acids: CASSLDTLGTEAFF. This sequence joins TRBV5-1 and TRBJ1-1, with D possibly being TRBD1 (5 bases). With 4 bases removed from V and 5 bases from J, the gap between germline ends came to 15 bases. This CDR3 contains 14 residues. Germline CDR1 SGHRS, CDR2 YFSETQ.

This rearrangement joins TRBV28 to TRBJ2-1; 7 bases line up with TRBD1. Germline values: CDR1 MDHEN, CDR2 SYDVKM. The CDR3 length is 15 residues. The V segment lost 6 bases and the J segment 5 bases; nucleotides outside the gene matches: 10. The CDR3 reads CASSPDRRLHNEQFF. DNA for the CDR3: TGTGCCAGCAGCCCGGACAGGAGGTTACACAATGAGCAGTTCTTC.